A single T cell receptor beta chain is shown here with its context. This CDR3 comprises 17 residues. Germline V gene lookup returns CDR1 MNHEY and CDR2 SMNVEV (reference sequence). With V trimmed by 6 bases and J by 6 bases, 14 bases remained unmatched. The record originates from a study of blood T cell repertoires in COVID-19. The assay was immunoSEQ multiplex PCR, and TCRdb's table has in-frame clones only and misses some. Of about 200,000 clones in the sample, 70% to 85% were seen once. Material: peripheral blood. The rearrangement links TRBV27 to TRBJ1-6; 7 bases agree with TRBD1. The TCR sequence derives from a human donor with acute or convalescent COVID-19. The donor label of this sample is uncertain. The CDR3 nucleotides read TGTGCCAGCAGCGACCTATCGACAGGGCCTAGTAATTCACCCCTCCACTTT. This translates into CASSDLSTGPSNSPLHF.